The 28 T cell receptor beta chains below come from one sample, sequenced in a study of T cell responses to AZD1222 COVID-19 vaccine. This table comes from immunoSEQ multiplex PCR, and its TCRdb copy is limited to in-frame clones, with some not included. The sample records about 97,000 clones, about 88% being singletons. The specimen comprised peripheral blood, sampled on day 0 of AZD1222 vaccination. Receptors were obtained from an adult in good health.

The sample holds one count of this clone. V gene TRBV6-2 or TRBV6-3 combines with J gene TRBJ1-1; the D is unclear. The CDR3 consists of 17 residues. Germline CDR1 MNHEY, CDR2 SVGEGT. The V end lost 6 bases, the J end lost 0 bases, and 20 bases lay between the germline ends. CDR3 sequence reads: CASSRIPGTSLNTEAFF. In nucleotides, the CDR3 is TGTGCCAGCAGCCGCATTCCGGGAACCTCGCTGAACACTGAAGCTTTCTTT.

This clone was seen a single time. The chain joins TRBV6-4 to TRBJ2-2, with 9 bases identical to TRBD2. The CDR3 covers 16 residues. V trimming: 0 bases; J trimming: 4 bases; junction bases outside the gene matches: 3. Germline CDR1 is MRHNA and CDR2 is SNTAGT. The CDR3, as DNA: TGTGCCAGCAGTGACTCTAGCGGGGGCCCCACCGGGGAGCTGTTTTTT. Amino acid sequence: CASSDSSGGPTGELFF.

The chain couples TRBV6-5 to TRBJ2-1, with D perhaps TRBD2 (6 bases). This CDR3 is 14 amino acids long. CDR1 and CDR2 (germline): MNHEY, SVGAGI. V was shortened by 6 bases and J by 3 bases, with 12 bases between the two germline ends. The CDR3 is CASSRSGYYNEQFF. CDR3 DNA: TGTGCCAGCAGCCGTAGCGGATACTACAATGAGCAGTTCTTC.

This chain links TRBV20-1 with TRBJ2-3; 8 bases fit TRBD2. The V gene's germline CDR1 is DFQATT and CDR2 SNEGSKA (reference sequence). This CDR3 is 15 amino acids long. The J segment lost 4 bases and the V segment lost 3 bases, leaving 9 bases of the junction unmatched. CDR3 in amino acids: CSASVSGGEADTQYF. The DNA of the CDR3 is TGCAGTGCTAGTGTCAGCGGGGGTGAAGCAGATACGCAGTATTTT.

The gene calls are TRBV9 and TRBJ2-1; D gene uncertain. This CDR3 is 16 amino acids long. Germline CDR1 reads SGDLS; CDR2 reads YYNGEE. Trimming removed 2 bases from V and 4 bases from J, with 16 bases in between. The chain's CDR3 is CASSVQPTQSYNEQFF. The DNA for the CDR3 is TGTGCCAGCAGCGTGCAGCCCACCCAGTCTTACAATGAGCAGTTCTTC.

CDR3 in DNA: TGTGCCAGCAGCCAACGGGGTGGCACTGAAGCTTTCTTT. Translating gives CASSQRGGTEAFF. The chain carries TRBV3-1 (or the pseudogene TRBV3-2) and TRBJ1-1; D remains ambiguous. CDR3 length: 13 residues. Trimming stripped 2 bases from V and 4 bases from J, with 8 bases between. Germline CDR1 and CDR2: LGHDT and YNNKEL (reference sequence).

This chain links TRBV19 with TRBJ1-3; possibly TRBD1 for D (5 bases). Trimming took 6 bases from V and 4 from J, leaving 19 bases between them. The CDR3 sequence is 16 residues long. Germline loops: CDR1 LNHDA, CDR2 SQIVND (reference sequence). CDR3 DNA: TGTGCCAGTAGCCTTGCAGGGAGCGGCGCGGGAAACACCATATATTTT. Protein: CASSLAGSGAGNTIYF.

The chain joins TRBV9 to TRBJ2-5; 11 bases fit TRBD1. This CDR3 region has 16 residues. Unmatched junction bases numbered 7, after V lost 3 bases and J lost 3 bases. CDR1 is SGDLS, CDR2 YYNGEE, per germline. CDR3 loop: CASSANWDRGEETQYF. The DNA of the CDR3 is TGTGCCAGCAGCGCAAATTGGGACAGGGGGGAAGAGACCCAGTACTTC. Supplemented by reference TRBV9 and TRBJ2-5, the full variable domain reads DSGVTQTPKHLITATGQRVTLRCSPRSGDLSVYWYQQSLDQGLQFLIQYYNGEERAKGNILERFSAQQFPDLHSELNLSSLELGDSALYFCASSANWDRGEETQYFGPGTRLLVL.

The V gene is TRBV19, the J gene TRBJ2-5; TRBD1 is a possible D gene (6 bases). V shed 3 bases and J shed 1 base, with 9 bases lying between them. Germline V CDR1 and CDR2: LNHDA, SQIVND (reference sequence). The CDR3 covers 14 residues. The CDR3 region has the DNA TGTGCCAGTAGTATGCCGGACAGCCAAGAGACCCAGTACTTC. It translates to CASSMPDSQETQYF.

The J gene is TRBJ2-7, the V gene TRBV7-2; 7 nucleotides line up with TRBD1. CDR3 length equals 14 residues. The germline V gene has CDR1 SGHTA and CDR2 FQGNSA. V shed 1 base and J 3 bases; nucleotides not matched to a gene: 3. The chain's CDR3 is CASSLGQGFYEQYF. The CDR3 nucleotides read TGTGCCAGCAGCTTAGGACAGGGATTCTACGAGCAGTACTTC.

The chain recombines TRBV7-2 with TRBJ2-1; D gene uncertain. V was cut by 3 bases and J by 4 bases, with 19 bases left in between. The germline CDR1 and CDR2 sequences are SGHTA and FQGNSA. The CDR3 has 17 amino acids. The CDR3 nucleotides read TGTGCCAGCAGCTTGAACCCAGGATCTGTGGGATACAATGAGCAGTTCTTC. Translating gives CASSLNPGSVGYNEQFF.

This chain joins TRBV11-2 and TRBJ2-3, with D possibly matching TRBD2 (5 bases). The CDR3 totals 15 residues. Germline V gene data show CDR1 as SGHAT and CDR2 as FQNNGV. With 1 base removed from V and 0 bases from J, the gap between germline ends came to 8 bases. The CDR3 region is CASSLGGLSTDTQYF. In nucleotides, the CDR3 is TGTGCCAGCAGCTTAGGCGGGCTCAGCACAGATACGCAGTATTTT. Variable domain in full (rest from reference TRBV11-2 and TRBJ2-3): EAGVAQSPRYKIIEKRQSVAFWCNPISGHATLYWYQQILGQGPKLLIQFQNNGVVDDSQLPKDRFSAERLKGVDSTLKIQPAKLEDSAVYLCASSLGGLSTDTQYFGPGTRLTVL.

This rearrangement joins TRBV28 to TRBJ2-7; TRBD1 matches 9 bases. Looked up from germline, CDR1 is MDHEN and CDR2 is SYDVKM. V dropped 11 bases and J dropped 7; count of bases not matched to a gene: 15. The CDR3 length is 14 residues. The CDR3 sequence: CAWAGTGTTKEQYF. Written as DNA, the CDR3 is TGTGCCTGGGCCGGGACAGGGACTACAAAAGAGCAGTACTTC.

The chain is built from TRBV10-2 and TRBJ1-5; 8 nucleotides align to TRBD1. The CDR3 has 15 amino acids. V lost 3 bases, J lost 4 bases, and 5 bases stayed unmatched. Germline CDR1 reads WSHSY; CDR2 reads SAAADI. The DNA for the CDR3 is TGCGCCAGCAGTGAAACAGGGGGACTTAATCAGCCCCAGCATTTT. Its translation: CASSETGGLNQPQHF.

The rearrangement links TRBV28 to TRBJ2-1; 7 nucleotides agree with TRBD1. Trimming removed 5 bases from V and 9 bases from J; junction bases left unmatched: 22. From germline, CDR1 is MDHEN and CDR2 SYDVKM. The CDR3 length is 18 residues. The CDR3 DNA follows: TGTGCCAGCAGTCTACACCTAACCGGGACAGCGAGAGGTATTGAGCAGTTCTTC. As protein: CASSLHLTGTARGIEQFF.

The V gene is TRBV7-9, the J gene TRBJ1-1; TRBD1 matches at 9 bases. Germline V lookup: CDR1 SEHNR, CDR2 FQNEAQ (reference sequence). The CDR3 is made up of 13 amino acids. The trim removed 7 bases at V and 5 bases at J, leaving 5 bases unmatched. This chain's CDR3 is CASTRQGGTEAFF. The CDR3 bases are TGTGCCAGCACCAGACAGGGGGGTACTGAAGCTTTCTTT.

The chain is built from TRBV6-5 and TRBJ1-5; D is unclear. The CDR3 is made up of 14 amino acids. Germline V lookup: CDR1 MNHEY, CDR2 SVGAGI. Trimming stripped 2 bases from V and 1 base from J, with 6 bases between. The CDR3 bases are TGTGCCAGCAGTTACGGACGGAGCAATCAGCCCCAGCATTTT. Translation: CASSYGRSNQPQHF.

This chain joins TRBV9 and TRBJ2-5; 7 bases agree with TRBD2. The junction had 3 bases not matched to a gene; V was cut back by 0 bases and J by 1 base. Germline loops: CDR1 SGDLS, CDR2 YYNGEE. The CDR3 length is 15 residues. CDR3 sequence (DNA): TGTGCCAGCAGCGTAGGCGGGGGACCCCAAGAGACCCAGTACTTC. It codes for CASSVGGGPQETQYF.

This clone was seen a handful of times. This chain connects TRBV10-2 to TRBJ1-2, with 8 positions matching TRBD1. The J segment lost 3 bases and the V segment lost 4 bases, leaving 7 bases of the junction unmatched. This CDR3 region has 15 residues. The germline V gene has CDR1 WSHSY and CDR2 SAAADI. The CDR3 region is CASSGPGQGYYGYTF. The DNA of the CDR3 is TGCGCCAGCAGTGGGCCCGGACAGGGATACTATGGCTACACCTTC.

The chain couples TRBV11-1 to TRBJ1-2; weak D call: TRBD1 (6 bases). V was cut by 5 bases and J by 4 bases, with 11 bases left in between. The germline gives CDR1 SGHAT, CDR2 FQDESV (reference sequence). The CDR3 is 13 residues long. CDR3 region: CASSLDSLYGYTF. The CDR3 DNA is TGTGCCAGCAGCCTGGACAGCCTCTATGGCTACACCTTC.

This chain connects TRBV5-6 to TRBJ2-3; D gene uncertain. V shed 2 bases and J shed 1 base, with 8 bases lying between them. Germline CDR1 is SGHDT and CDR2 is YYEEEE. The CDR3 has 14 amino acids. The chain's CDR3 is CASSFAPGTDTQYF. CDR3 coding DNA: TGTGCCAGCAGCTTCGCTCCCGGCACAGATACGCAGTATTTT. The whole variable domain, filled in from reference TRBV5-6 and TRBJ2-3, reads DAGVTQSPTHLIKTRGQQVTLRCSPKSGHDTVSWYQQALGQGPQFIFQYYEEEERQRGNFPDRFSGHQFPNYSSELNVNALLLGDSALYLCASSFAPGTDTQYFGPGTRLTVL.

The CDR3 DNA is TGTGCCAGCAGTTTTCAGGGACCCTACGAGCAGTACTTC. It encodes CASSFQGPYEQYF. The gene calls are TRBV12-3 or TRBV12-4 and TRBJ2-7; either TRBD1 or TRBD2 may supply D (5 bases each). Trimming shortened V by 3 bases and J by 2 bases, and 8 bases separated the two germline ends. The CDR3 has 13 residues.

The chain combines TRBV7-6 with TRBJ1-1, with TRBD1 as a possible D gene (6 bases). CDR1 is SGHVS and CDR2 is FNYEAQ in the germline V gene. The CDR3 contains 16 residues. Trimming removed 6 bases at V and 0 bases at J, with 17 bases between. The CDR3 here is CASRSWAQGLNTEAFF. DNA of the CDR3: TGTGCCAGCAGATCCTGGGCACAGGGATTGAACACTGAAGCTTTCTTT.

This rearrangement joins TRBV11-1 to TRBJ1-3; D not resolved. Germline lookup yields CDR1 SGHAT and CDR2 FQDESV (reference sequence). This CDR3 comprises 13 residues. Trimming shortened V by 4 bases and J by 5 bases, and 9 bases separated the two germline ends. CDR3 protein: CASSSSLRNTIYF. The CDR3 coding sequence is TGTGCCAGCAGCTCCTCGCTGAGAAACACCATATATTTT.

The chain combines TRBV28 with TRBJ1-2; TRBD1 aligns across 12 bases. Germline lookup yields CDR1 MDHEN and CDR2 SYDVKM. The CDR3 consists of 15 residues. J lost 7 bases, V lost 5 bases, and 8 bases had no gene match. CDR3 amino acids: CASSETGTGGGGYTF. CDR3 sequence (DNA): TGTGCCAGCAGTGAAACCGGGACAGGGGGCGGTGGCTACACCTTC.

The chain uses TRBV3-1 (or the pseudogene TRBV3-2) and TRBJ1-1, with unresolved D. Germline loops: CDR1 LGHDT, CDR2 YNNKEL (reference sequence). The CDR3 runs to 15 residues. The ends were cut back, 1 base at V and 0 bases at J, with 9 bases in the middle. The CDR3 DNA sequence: TGTGCCAGCAGCCAAGGGGAGGTCTTGAACACTGAAGCTTTCTTT. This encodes CASSQGEVLNTEAFF.

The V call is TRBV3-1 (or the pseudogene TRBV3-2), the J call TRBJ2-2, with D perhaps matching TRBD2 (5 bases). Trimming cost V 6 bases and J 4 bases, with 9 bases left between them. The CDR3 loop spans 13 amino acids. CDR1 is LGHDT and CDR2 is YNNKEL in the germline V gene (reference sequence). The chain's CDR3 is CASRDSGTGELFF. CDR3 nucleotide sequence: TGTGCCAGCAGGGACTCGGGCACCGGGGAGCTGTTTTTT.

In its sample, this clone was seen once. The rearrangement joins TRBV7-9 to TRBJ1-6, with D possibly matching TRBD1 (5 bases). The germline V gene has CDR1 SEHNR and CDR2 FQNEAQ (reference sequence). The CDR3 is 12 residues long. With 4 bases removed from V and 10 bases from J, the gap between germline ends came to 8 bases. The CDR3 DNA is TGTGCCAGCAGCTCAAGGGGATCACCCCTCCACTTT. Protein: CASSSRGSPLHF. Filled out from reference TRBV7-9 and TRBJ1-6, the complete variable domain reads DTGVSQNPRHKITKRGQNVTFRCDPISEHNRLYWYRQTLGQGPEFLTYFQNEAQLEKSRLLSDRFSAERPKGSFSTLEIQRTEQGDSAMYLCASSSRGSPLHFGNGTRLTVT.